The 17 T cell receptor beta chains listed next were all sequenced from one sample in a study of cytomegalovirus exposure and HLA in healthy donors. PCR amplification relied on 60 Vbeta primers (plus 13 Jbeta primers). Measured with immunoSEQ multiplex PCR; TCRdb has only the in-frame clones, and not every one. This table holds 150,000 to 200,000 clones, approximately 85% found once. Specimen: PBMCs. These receptors came from a man between 18 and 35 years old in good health and CMV-seropositive.

The chain employs TRBV4-3 and TRBJ2-3, with 9 positions matching TRBD1. Trimming cost V 0 bases and J 3 bases; bases outside gene matches: 10. The CDR3 loop spans 18 amino acids. Germline V gene sequence: CDR1 LGHNA, CDR2 YSLEER. This chain's CDR3 is CASSQDLGTGSITDTQYF. The CDR3 bases are TGCGCCAGCAGCCAAGATCTTGGGACAGGGTCAATTACAGATACGCAGTATTTT.

The rearrangement links TRBV2 to TRBJ2-3; 9 bases fit TRBD1. The CDR3 runs 14 residues. Germline trimming cut 5 bases from V and 6 bases from J; bases unmatched to any gene: 6. The germline V gene has CDR1 SNHLY and CDR2 FYNNEI. The CDR3 nucleotides are TGTGCCAGCAGTCAGGACAGGGGTGGTGATACGCAGTATTTT. Translation: CASSQDRGGDTQYF.

This clone has just one count. The chain employs TRBV10-3 and TRBJ1-2; 7 bases agree with TRBD1. The CDR3 contains 15 residues. Germline V CDR1 and CDR2: ENHRY, SYGVKD. The V and J ends lost 6 bases and 0 bases, in that order; junction bases with no gene match: 7. The DNA of the CDR3 is TGTGCCATCAGCATCGACAGGGCAGCTAACTATGGCTACACCTTC. Translation gives CAISIDRAANYGYTF.

V gene TRBV4-3 combines with J gene TRBJ1-1; D is ambiguous. Trimming removed 0 bases from V and 0 bases from J, with 14 bases in between. This CDR3 is 17 amino acids long. The germline CDR1 and CDR2 sequences are LGHNA and YSLEER. The CDR3 protein is CASSQDLVGLMNTEAFF. The CDR3 region has the DNA TGCGCCAGCAGCCAAGATCTGGTCGGTCTAATGAACACTGAAGCTTTCTTT.

The genes are TRBV2 and TRBJ1-1; D uncertain. The germline V gene has CDR1 SNHLY and CDR2 FYNNEI. V was trimmed by 0 bases and J by 7 bases, leaving 9 bases between them. The CDR3 is 13 residues long. For the CDR3, the DNA is TGTGCCAGCAGTGAAGCCTTCATCAGTGAAGCTTTCTTT. Residues: CASSEAFISEAFF.

This clone has more than one count but fewer than ten. The chain is built from TRBV14 and TRBJ2-1; D remains ambiguous. V shed 10 bases and J shed 0 bases, with 13 bases lying between them. This CDR3 has 14 amino acids. In germline, CDR1 is SGHDN, CDR2 FVKESK. The CDR3 nucleotides are TGTGCCACAAGCTACTTGAGCTCCTACAATGAGCAGTTCTTC. It encodes CATSYLSSYNEQFF.

This sequence joins TRBV11-2 and TRBJ2-5, with TRBD2 matching over 9 bases. The CDR3 runs 14 residues. V shed 7 bases and J 7 bases; nucleotides not matched to a gene: 10. Germline CDR1 SGHAT, CDR2 FQNNGV. The CDR3 reads CASTQRETSGTQYF. The CDR3 DNA reads TGTGCCAGCACCCAAAGGGAGACTAGCGGGACCCAGTACTTC. Variable domain in full (rest from reference TRBV11-2 and TRBJ2-5): EAGVAQSPRYKIIEKRQSVAFWCNPISGHATLYWYQQILGQGPKLLIQFQNNGVVDDSQLPKDRFSAERLKGVDSTLKIQPAKLEDSAVYLCASTQRETSGTQYFGPGTRLLVL.

The chain has TRBV29-1 and TRBJ2-2; D is undetermined. This CDR3 is built from 12 residues. Germline V gene data show CDR1 as SQVTM and CDR2 as ANQGSEA. Trimming removed 7 bases at V and 5 bases at J, with 11 bases between. CDR3 in amino acids: CSANSQTGELFF. In DNA, the CDR3 is TGCAGCGCGAATAGCCAAACCGGGGAGCTGTTTTTT.

V is TRBV15 and J is TRBJ2-1; 11 bases are shared with TRBD2. Trimming took 9 bases from V and 2 from J; bases not matched to a gene: 0. Germline assignment: CDR1 LNHNV and CDR2 YYDKDF (reference sequence). The CDR3 covers 13 residues. The CDR3 DNA reads as TGTGCCACACTAGCGGGGGCCTACAATGAGCAGTTCTTC. This sequence encodes CATLAGAYNEQFF.

This clone has a handful of counts. The chain employs TRBV7-3 and TRBJ2-2, with 8 positions matching TRBD1. CDR1 is SGHTA and CDR2 is FQGTGA in the germline V gene. V lost 6 bases, J lost 4 bases, and 7 bases stayed unmatched. The CDR3 covers 15 residues. CDR3 nucleotides: TGTGCCAGCAGTGTAACAGGGGGTTTCACCGGGGAGCTGTTTTTT. Protein product: CASSVTGGFTGELFF.

V gene TRBV7-8 combines with J gene TRBJ1-1; 8 nucleotides align to TRBD1. This CDR3 has 14 amino acids. Unmatched junction bases numbered 6, after V lost 5 bases and J lost 4 bases. Germline-derived CDR1 and CDR2 are SGHVS and FQNEAQ. Here the CDR3 DNA reads TGTGCCAGCAGCGCGGACAGGGTCGGCACTGAAGCTTTCTTT. Translated, it gives CASSADRVGTEAFF.

The chain carries TRBV7-9 and TRBJ2-5; D may be TRBD2 (7 bases). From germline, CDR1 is SEHNR and CDR2 FQNEAQ (reference sequence). V shed 5 bases and J shed 11 bases, with 15 bases lying between them. This CDR3 has 12 amino acids. CDR3: CASSEGGGNQYF. In DNA form, the CDR3 reads TGTGCCAGCAGCGAGGGGGGGGGTAATCAGTACTTC.

The genes are TRBV18 and TRBJ1-3; D unclear. The CDR3 covers 17 residues. The germline CDR1 and CDR2 sequences are KGHSH and LQKENI. Trimming removed 3 bases at V and 1 base at J, with 16 bases between. The CDR3 sequence is CASSPNSAAGSGNTIYF. In DNA form, the CDR3 reads TGTGCCAGCTCACCGAACTCGGCCGCGGGGTCTGGAAACACCATATATTTT.

This clone was picked up a small number of times. V gene TRBV30 combines with J gene TRBJ1-5; D gene uncertain. Germline V gives CDR1 GTSNPN, CDR2 SVGIG (reference sequence). The CDR3 spans 13 residues. V was cut by 2 bases and J by 3 bases, with 8 bases left in between. The CDR3 spells CAWSPGDNQPQHF. CDR3 nucleotide sequence: TGTGCCTGGAGTCCCGGGGACAATCAGCCCCAGCATTTT.

The rearrangement uses TRBV20-1 and TRBJ1-1; TRBD1 matches 8 bases. The junction had 1 base not matched to a gene; V was cut back by 5 bases and J by 8 bases. The germline gives CDR1 DFQATT, CDR2 SNEGSKA (reference sequence). There are 10 residues in the CDR3. The CDR3 is CSARDREAFF. The CDR3 nucleotides read TGCAGTGCTCGGGACAGGGAAGCTTTCTTT.

The V gene is TRBV11-1, the J gene TRBJ2-3, with 8 bases aligning to TRBD2. This CDR3 has 19 residues. Per the germline V gene, CDR1 is SGHAT and CDR2 is FQDESV (reference sequence). V lost 2 bases and J lost 2; bases outside the gene matches: 15. The DNA of the CDR3 is TGTGCCAGCAGCTTAAATGGGGGGCGGGGGGCCCCTTTCACAGATACGCAGTATTTT. Its translation is CASSLNGGRGAPFTDTQYF.

V and J are TRBV4-3 and TRBJ2-1; tentative D call: TRBD2 (6 bases). Looked up from germline, CDR1 is LGHNA and CDR2 is YSLEER. The V end lost 0 bases, the J end lost 0 bases, and 12 bases lay between the germline ends. The CDR3 is 17 residues long. For the CDR3, the DNA is TGCGCCAGCAGCCAAGAACCCGGGAGAAGCTCCTACAATGAGCAGTTCTTC. It translates to CASSQEPGRSSYNEQFF.